The rows below give T cell receptor beta chains drawn from one sample of a study of blood T cell repertoires in COVID-19. Profiled with immunoSEQ multiplex PCR; TCRdb holds only in-frame clones, not every one. Among about 120,000 clones listed, approximately 83% were seen once. Specimen: peripheral blood. These receptors came from a man aged 55 to 70 with acute or convalescent COVID-19. Each CDR3 is given without its conserved first and last residue.

>TRBJ2-5|TRBV28
ASSLIPEIGASQETQY
>TRBJ2-7|TRBV6-7
ASSCAPRGQASGEQY
>TRBJ1-2|TRBV5-4
ASTMGQGNNYT
>TRBJ2-5|TRBV21-1
ASSKHRDSPGAQY
>TRBJ2-1|TRBV11-3
ASSLDWWADSVV
>TRBJ2-3|TRBV18
ASSPQAGGTDTQY
>TRBJ2-7|TRBV5-5
ASSLAGQTLREQY
>TRBJ1-2|TRBV9
ASSVAPGQGTHYGYT
>TRBJ2-5|TRBV4-2
ASSRLPTGRETQY
>TRBJ1-2|TRBV29-1
SGDRGHYGYT
>TRBJ2-1|TRBV19
ASRIGDRDLGEQF
>TRBJ2-7|TRBV9
ASSLEGLAGVEQY
>TRBJ2-2|TRBV5-1
ASSSQGASTGELF
>TRBJ1-5|TRBV28
ASSPTNQPQH
>TRBJ1-2|TRBV19
ASRSGTDYGYT
>TRBJ1-3|TRBV5-8
ASSLGVGAGNTIY
>TRBJ1-1|TRBV3-1/TRBV3-2
ASSQTGGNTEAF
>TRBJ2-5|TRBV10-1
ASSKHHRDRVSGLAGGGETQY
>TRBJ1-4|TRBV7-9
ASSLRGADEKLF
>TRBJ2-7|TRBV29-1
SVRAGEASYEQY
>TRBJ2-5|TRBV30
AWSVANPGETQY
>TRBJ2-6|TRBV9
ASSEGHFSGANVLT
>TRBJ2-1|TRBV7-2
ASSFLPGLAGGASDEQF
>TRBJ2-1|TRBV28
ASSSRLANVNEQF
>TRBJ1-2|TRBV16
ASSQSDRNYGYT
>TRBJ1-2|TRBV7-3
ASGTGDGGYT
>TRBJ1-1|TRBV6-4
ASSEPMRNTEAF
>TRBJ2-3|TRBV5-1
ASSLAGQKNTQY
>TRBJ1-4|TRBV7-9
ASSLGERGGNEKLF
>TRBJ2-2|TRBV7-2
ASSLTTQRAYTGELF
>TRBJ2-2|TRBV10-3
AISVSLGTSGRAVAGELF
>TRBJ1-3|TRBV4-2
ASSQSPSGEDTIY
>TRBJ2-7|TRBV5-1
ASSSAGGTVSEQY
>TRBJ2-2|TRBV30
AWRGLAGGVTGELF
>TRBJ2-7|TRBV7-9
ASDEGPSTEQY
>TRBJ2-1|TRBV24-1
ATSDPRTGSYNEQF
>TRBJ2-7|TRBV10-3
AISDRQGEQY
>TRBJ1-2|TRBV10-2
ASSDPGGDYGYT
>TRBJ1-1|TRBV6-1
ASSEALQGVLWTEAF
>TRBJ2-7|TRBV28
ASSLVRREGQY
>TRBJ2-5|TRBV2
ASSRGAQETQY
>TRBJ1-2|TRBV7-9
ASSLARDNSYGYT
>TRBJ2-1|TRBV28
ASGTGTAGSREQF
>TRBJ2-5|TRBV2
ASSEGMGLAGDRETQY
>TRBJ2-1|TRBV5-1
ASSVIAASSYNEQF
>TRBJ1-2|TRBV4-2
ASSQEQGDAWNYGYT
>TRBJ2-3|TRBV27
ASSLSLLASSVTDTQY
>TRBJ2-1|TRBV4-1
ASSQGAGSSYNEQF
>TRBJ2-7|TRBV11-2
ASGQGSSYEQY
>TRBJ2-5|TRBV23-1
ASSLLVVETQY